This section outlines one T cell receptor (beta chain) sequence together with its context. J lost 0 bases, V lost 8 bases, and 4 bases had no gene match. CDR1 is LNHDA and CDR2 is SQIVND in the germline V gene (reference sequence). CDR3 length: 15 residues. This entry comes from a study of blood T cell repertoires in COVID-19. Looking at the study overall: The analysed material was cDNA or gDNA that came from T cells, B-cell-depleted T cells, or PBMCs.

The method was immunoSEQ multiplex PCR; TCRdb's version includes in-frame clones alone and lacks a portion of them. The data show about 100,000 clones, with around 80% seen just once and about 8.7% held by the top ten. This clonotype was sampled from a man in his forties or fifties who had recovered from COVID-19. The sample consisted of peripheral blood. The chain joins TRBV19 to TRBJ1-4; 9 bases map to TRBD1. The CDR3, as DNA: TGTGCCAGTGGGACAGGGAGATCAACTAATGAAAAACTGTTTTTT. Residues: CASGTGRSTNEKLFF.